This T cell receptor beta chain was profiled in a study of control samples from healthy donors and cancer patients. The method was immunoSEQ multiplex PCR; TCRdb's version includes in-frame clones alone and lacks a portion of them. Of over 80,000 clones detected, roughly 86% appear once; the ten largest clones hold roughly 2%. This clone counts as medium-sized. The CDR3 loop spans 14 amino acids. V lost 7 bases, J lost 3 bases, and 12 bases lay in between. Germline-derived CDR1 and CDR2 are MNHEY and SVGAGI. Input material: blood. This sequence originates from a man in his 60s in good health. The chain carries TRBV6-5 and TRBJ2-2; D remains unclear. CDR3 sequence: CASKFRSDTGELFF. CDR3 DNA sequence: TGTGCCAGCAAATTTCGGTCGGACACCGGGGAGCTGTTTTTT.